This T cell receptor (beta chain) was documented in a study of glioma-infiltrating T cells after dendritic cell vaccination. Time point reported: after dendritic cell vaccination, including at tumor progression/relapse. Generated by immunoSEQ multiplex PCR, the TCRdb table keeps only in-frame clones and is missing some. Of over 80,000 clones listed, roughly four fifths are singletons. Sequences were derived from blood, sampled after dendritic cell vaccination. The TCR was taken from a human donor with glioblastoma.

As DNA, the CDR3 is TGTGCCAGCAGTTTTCTTCTAGCGGGAGGAACCTACGAGCAGTACGTC. Its protein product is CASSFLLAGGTYEQYV. The chain couples TRBV6-5 to TRBJ2-7, with 11 bases identical to TRBD2. CDR1 is MNHEY and CDR2 is SVGAGI in the germline V gene. CDR3 length: 16 amino acids. Trimming at V came to 4 bases and at J to 2 bases, leaving 7 bases not matched to a gene.